Listed below are T cell receptor beta chains from one sample, sequenced in a study of monozygotic twins with inflammatory bowel disease. TCRdb reworked the 5' RACE reads into one entry per CDR3 protein, no DNA. Here the sample table reports about 350,000 distinct CDR3 sequences. The sequencing sample was made of blood. Source of these receptors: a human donor with ulcerative colitis or Crohn's disease, or a healthy co-twin of an affected twin (not recorded which). The CDR3 runs from the conserved cysteine through the conserved F or W. The order of the fields is V gene, J gene, CDR3 protein.

TRBV28	TRBJ1-3	CASTFGQTGNTIYF
TRBV2	TRBJ1-3	CASAGSISGNTIYF
TRBV4-3	TRBJ1-1	CASSQDLQGTTEAFF
TRBV7-1	TRBJ2-7	CASSSANYEQYF
TRBV5-1	TRBJ2-7	CASSRRTGGNEQYF
TRBV12-3/TRBV12-4	TRBJ2-3	CASSNTRASTDTQYF
TRBV29-1	TRBJ2-7	CSVTGTSSYEQYF
TRBV5-1	TRBJ2-5	CASSLEVPGGQYF
TRBV28	TRBJ1-1	CASSSPGQGSKAFF
TRBV4-3	TRBJ1-1	CATSRGVGTEAFF
TRBV30	TRBJ1-5	CAWSSGQSNQPQHF
TRBV5-1	TRBJ2-3	CASSSSGSIGGDTQYF
TRBV27	TRBJ2-1	CASCIGGGGWNEQFF
TRBV20-1	TRBJ2-7	CSAPLSGAPYEQYF
TRBV20-1	TRBJ1-6	CSARVEGRSPLHF
TRBV6-6	TRBJ2-7	CASSLKGREYEQYF
TRBV7-6	TRBJ2-2	CASSLDGASTGELFF
TRBV30	TRBJ2-7	CAWSVPGVEQYF
TRBV18	TRBJ2-7	CASSRPWGSVYEQYF
TRBV27	TRBJ1-1	CASSSLQGRVNTEAFF
TRBV12-3/TRBV12-4	TRBJ1-1	CASTWGREIHRYTEAFF
TRBV20-1	TRBJ1-3	CSAENGQGSGNTIYF
TRBV6-1	TRBJ1-2	CASSRRTASNYGYTF
TRBV7-9	TRBJ2-5	CASSLDSQETQYF
TRBV21-1	TRBJ1-4	CASSKQIEKLFF
TRBV12-3/TRBV12-4	TRBJ1-2	CASSRGTVYGYTF
TRBV24-1	TRBJ2-7	CATMGTGSYEQYF
TRBV10-3	TRBJ1-1	CAISDSPWGGRNTEAFF
TRBV28	TRBJ1-6	CASRPGPDNSPLHF
TRBV27	TRBJ2-2	CATRPGLVRQNGELFF
TRBV27	TRBJ2-5	CASSLGHAVIETQYF
TRBV5-1	TRBJ1-3	CASSPAKRGLGNTIYF
TRBV5-1	TRBJ1-4	CAGSSGGATNEKLFF
TRBV18	TRBJ2-7	CASSPRQEAAEQYF
TRBV12-3/TRBV12-4	TRBJ2-1	CASSLGQGYWDEQFF
TRBV4-1	TRBJ2-5	CASSQATSSTETQYF
TRBV29-1	TRBJ1-1	CSVERQGAAEAFF
TRBV19	TRBJ2-3	CASSTMRTDTQYF
TRBV6-2/TRBV6-3	TRBJ2-1	CASVLGPYNEQFF
TRBV2	TRBJ2-7	CASKTGTGPYEQYF
TRBV20-1	TRBJ2-2	CSANSVNTGELFF
TRBV28	TRBJ2-3	CASQRGGGTDTQYF
TRBV28	TRBJ1-1	CASRLLKQGLSMNTEAFF
TRBV3-1	TRBJ2-7	CASSPGVRTLTYEQYF
TRBV11-2	TRBJ2-5	CASSLNRGAQSAQETQYF
TRBV30	TRBJ2-1	CAWSDLAGGGNEQFF
TRBV5-1	TRBJ1-2	CASRSGTEDGYTF
TRBV12-3/TRBV12-4	TRBJ2-6	CASSSGSGANVLTF
TRBV7-9	TRBJ2-3	CASRSLGGTDTQYF
TRBV5-1	TRBJ2-5	CASNRLAGDETQYF
TRBV20-1	TRBJ2-7	CSARRRELSYEQYF
TRBV7-2	TRBJ2-1	CASSSRGGDNEQFF
TRBV3-1	TRBJ2-1	CASSILAGESNEQFF
TRBV12-3/TRBV12-4	TRBJ2-4	CASSLGGVAKNIQYF
TRBV19	TRBJ2-2	CASSLQGLAGVGELFF
TRBV20-1	TRBJ2-2	CSVLLPGQGFLFF
TRBV24-1	TRBJ2-5	CATSVRGETQYF